The 19 T cell receptor beta chains presented below share a single source sample, sequenced in a study of CD4 T cells in relation to SARS-CoV-2 and coronaviruses. Assay used: immunoSEQ multiplex PCR; TCRdb lists only in-frame clones, some missing. The profile covers approximately 30,000 clones, with around two thirds appearing a single time and around 21% taken by the ten largest. CD4+ T cells from unexposed donors were obtained before the COVID-19 pandemic (2011-2018). After approximately 10 days of culture, CD4+ T cells were isolated. No antigen is known for these receptors. The sample was CD4+ T cells from PBMCs, cultured in vitro. The source of these receptors is a human donor in good health.

A single count supports this clone. The CDR3, as DNA: TGTGCCAGCACCCCAAGGGATAACTATGGCTACACCTTC. It is translated as CASTPRDNYGYTF. V gene TRBV12-3 or TRBV12-4 combines with J gene TRBJ1-2; D is ambiguous. Trimming took 7 bases from V and 1 from J, leaving 10 bases between them. CDR3 length equals 13 residues.

The rearrangement joins TRBV6-2 or TRBV6-3 to TRBJ2-3; 7 nucleotides align to TRBD2. CDR3 length: 14 residues. Germline V gene data show CDR1 as MNHEY and CDR2 as SVGEGT. Losses at the gene ends were 3 bases for V and 4 bases for J; bases not matched to a gene: 4. The CDR3 DNA reads TGTGCCAGCAGTTATGGGGGGGAGCCAGATACGCAGTATTTT. Amino acids: CASSYGGEPDTQYF.

The chain has TRBV7-2 and TRBJ1-6, with 9 bases aligning to TRBD1. Trimming took 0 bases from V and 7 from J; bases not matched to a gene: 7. The germline V gene encodes CDR1 SGHTA and CDR2 FQGNSA. The CDR3 has 17 amino acids. CDR3 region: CASSLAAQGAGNSPLHF. The CDR3 region has the DNA TGTGCCAGCAGCTTAGCTGCACAGGGGGCTGGCAATTCACCCCTCCACTTT. The full variable domain, completed using reference TRBV7-2 and TRBJ1-6, is GAGVSQSPSNKVTEKGKDVELRCDPISGHTALYWYRQSLGQGLEFLIYFQGNSAPDKSGLPSDRFSAERTGGSVSTLTIQRTQQEDSAVYLCASSLAAQGAGNSPLHFGNGTRLTVT.

The chain employs TRBV11-3 and TRBJ1-4; TRBD1 might be the D (6 bases). The CDR3 contains 19 residues. V lost 2 bases and J 0 bases, leaving 19 bases between the germline ends. CDR1 SGHNT and CDR2 YENEEA come from the germline V gene. CDR3 in DNA: TGTGCCAGCAGCTTAATCGGGGCTAGGGGGAGCACAACTAATGAAAAACTGTTTTTT. This codes for CASSLIGARGSTTNEKLFF. Full variable domain (rest looked up from reference TRBV11-3 and TRBJ1-4): EAGVVQSPRYKIIEKKQPVAFWCNPISGHNTLYWYLQNLGQGPELLIRYENEEAVDDSQLPKDRFSAERLKGVDSTLKIQPAELGDSAVYLCASSLIGARGSTTNEKLFFGSGTQLSVL.

This sequence joins TRBV9 and TRBJ2-2; 8 bases map to TRBD1. CDR3 size: 15 residues. The V segment lost 4 bases and the J segment 1 base; nucleotides outside the gene matches: 3. CDR1 and CDR2 (germline): SGDLS, YYNGEE. The CDR3 DNA reads as TGTGCCAGCAGCTTCGGGACAGGGAACACCGGGGAGCTGTTTTTT. The encoded protein is CASSFGTGNTGELFF. The variable domain in full, with the rest retrieved from reference TRBV9 and TRBJ2-2, is DSGVTQTPKHLITATGQRVTLRCSPRSGDLSVYWYQQSLDQGLQFLIQYYNGEERAKGNILERFSAQQFPDLHSELNLSSLELGDSALYFCASSFGTGNTGELFFGEGSRLTVL.

The chain uses TRBV6-2 or TRBV6-3 and TRBJ2-1, with TRBD2 as a possible D gene (6 bases). This CDR3 has 17 amino acids. Germline CDR1 reads MNHEY; CDR2 reads SVGEGT. Trimming stripped 2 bases from V and 0 bases from J, with 14 bases between. The CDR3 nucleotides read TGTGCCAGCAGTTACCCCCGGGAGAGAAGCTCCTACAATGAGCAGTTCTTC. Translation: CASSYPRERSSYNEQFF.

This clone was detected a few times. This sequence joins TRBV7-9 and TRBJ2-7, with 10 bases fitting TRBD2. Trimming cost V 2 bases and J 5 bases; bases outside gene matches: 3. Germline lookup yields CDR1 SEHNR and CDR2 FQNEAQ (reference sequence). The CDR3 contains 14 residues. Here the CDR3 reads CASSLLAGDHEQYF. The DNA of the CDR3 is TGTGCCAGCAGCTTACTAGCGGGAGACCACGAGCAGTACTTC.

This chain uses TRBV3-1 (or the pseudogene TRBV3-2) with TRBJ2-3, with D hard to call. The germline V gene has CDR1 LGHDT and CDR2 YNNKEL (reference sequence). V shed 5 bases and J shed 0 bases, with 9 bases lying between them. The CDR3 is 14 amino acids. DNA of the CDR3: TGTGCCAGCAGCACCCATCCCAGCACAGATACGCAGTATTTT. It encodes CASSTHPSTDTQYF.

This chain joins TRBV6-5 and TRBJ2-1; TRBD2 agrees at 8 bases. The CDR3 runs to 14 residues. The V segment lost 10 bases and the J segment 1 base; nucleotides outside the gene matches: 6. The germline V gene encodes CDR1 MNHEY and CDR2 SVGAGI. The DNA of the CDR3 is TGTGCCACCCGGACGGGAGGGTCCTACAATGAGCAGTTCTTC. Translation: CATRTGGSYNEQFF.

The chain employs TRBV30 and TRBJ2-7; TRBD1 might be the D (6 bases). Looked up from germline, CDR1 is GTSNPN and CDR2 is SVGIG (reference sequence). V was pared by 7 bases and J by 3 bases, with 16 bases between. The CDR3 has 13 residues. The CDR3 sequence is CAFTPGQGYEQYF. In nucleotides, the CDR3 is TGTGCCTTTACTCCGGGACAAGGCTACGAGCAGTACTTC. Full variable domain (remainder filled in from reference TRBV30 and TRBJ2-7): SQTIHQWPATLVQPVGSPLSLECTVEGTSNPNLYWYRQAAGRGLQLLFYSVGIGQISSEVPQNLSASRPQDRQFILSSKKLLLSDSGFYLCAFTPGQGYEQYFGPGTRLTVT.

This sequence joins TRBV5-1 and TRBJ2-6; possibly TRBD1 for D (5 bases). Trimming shortened V by 0 bases and J by 0 bases, and 7 bases separated the two germline ends. The germline V gene encodes CDR1 SGHRS and CDR2 YFSETQ. This CDR3 region has 16 residues. Here the CDR3 DNA reads TGCGCCAGCAGCTTGGCAGGGCCCTCTGGGGCCAACGTCCTGACTTTC. Residues: CASSLAGPSGANVLTF.

The V call is TRBV3-1 (or the pseudogene TRBV3-2), the J call TRBJ2-5, with 9 bases identical to TRBD1. CDR3 length: 13 residues. The V segment lost 8 bases and the J segment 1 base; nucleotides outside the gene matches: 2. Germline CDR1 reads LGHDT; CDR2 reads YNNKEL (reference sequence). As DNA, the CDR3 is TGTGCCAGCGGGGGACAGGGCCAAGAGACCCAGTACTTC. This codes for CASGGQGQETQYF.

The chain employs TRBV10-3 and TRBJ2-7; D gene ambiguous. The CDR3 consists of 12 residues. The V end was cut by 3 bases, the J end by 1 base, with 4 bases between. In germline, CDR1 is ENHRY, CDR2 SYGVKD. The CDR3 loop reads CAISERSYEQYF. CDR3 bases: TGTGCCATCAGTGAAAGATCCTACGAGCAGTACTTC.

The chain combines TRBV5-4 with TRBJ1-1; no firm D call. Germline values: CDR1 SGHNT, CDR2 YYREEE (reference sequence). V was trimmed by 4 bases and J by 0 bases, leaving 7 bases between them. The CDR3 has 13 residues. The CDR3 protein is CASSLELNTEAFF. Written as DNA, the CDR3 is TGTGCCAGCAGCCTAGAGCTGAACACTGAAGCTTTCTTT.

This clone was recorded a few times. V gene TRBV7-2 combines with J gene TRBJ1-6; D gene unclear. This CDR3 is built from 15 residues. Germline values: CDR1 SGHTA, CDR2 FQGNSA. V lost 2 bases to trimming and J lost 0 bases, with 5 bases between them. The CDR3: CASSLQSSYNSPLHF. The CDR3 DNA reads TGTGCCAGCAGCTTACAGAGCTCCTATAATTCACCCCTCCACTTT.

The chain links TRBV2 to TRBJ2-7; 10 bases map to TRBD1. The trim removed 6 bases at V and 11 bases at J, leaving 4 bases unmatched. This CDR3 contains 11 residues. Germline V CDR1 and CDR2: SNHLY, FYNNEI. CDR3 region: CASSLDRGKYF. The CDR3 DNA sequence: TGTGCCAGCAGCCTGGACAGGGGGAAGTACTTC.

CDR3 sequence reads: CASSYSGTGSTDTQYF. In DNA form, the CDR3 reads TGTGCCAGCAGTTACTCGGGGACAGGGAGCACAGATACGCAGTATTTT. J is TRBJ2-3 and V is TRBV6-6, with 9 bases matching TRBD1. The CDR3 consists of 16 residues. The ends lost 0 bases at V and 0 bases at J; junction bases unmatched: 1. In germline, CDR1 is MNHNY, CDR2 SVGAGI (reference sequence).

The chain joins TRBV19 to TRBJ2-5; D unresolved. Trimming removed 4 bases from V and 1 base from J, with 7 bases in between. Per germline, CDR1 LNHDA and CDR2 SQIVND (reference sequence). There are 13 residues in the CDR3. The CDR3 reads CASSTRLQETQYF. Here the CDR3 DNA reads TGTGCCAGTAGTACCCGCCTCCAAGAGACCCAGTACTTC.

This chain links TRBV28 with TRBJ1-5, with 12 bases matching TRBD1. Germline V gene sequence: CDR1 MDHEN, CDR2 SYDVKM. The CDR3 totals 18 residues. V lost 4 bases and J lost 7; bases outside the gene matches: 14. In DNA, the CDR3 is TGTGCCAGCAGTTCCTACTTCTCCGGGACAGGGGGCTTCCAGCCCCAGCATTTT. It is translated as CASSSYFSGTGGFQPQHF.